A single sample is the source of the 2 T cell receptor beta chains below, sequenced in a study of shared clonotypes between healthy human individuals. Only in-frame clones appear in the TCRdb table, and some are missing; sequencing was by immunoSEQ multiplex PCR. Found here are more than 1.2 million clones, just under 99% of them singletons; the top ten hold about 0.4%. The sample taken for sequencing was naive CD4+ T cells sorted from blood. Subset specified: CD45RA+ positively selected. These receptors were taken from a man younger than 40 in good health.

The J gene is TRBJ2-5, the V gene TRBV5-4; a possible D gene is TRBD1 (6 bases). Germline V gives CDR1 SGHNT, CDR2 YYREEE (reference sequence). The length of the CDR3 is 14 residues. Trimming stripped 2 bases from V and 6 bases from J, with 14 bases between. CDR3 sequence: CASSLQTGLKTQYF. The CDR3 DNA sequence: TGTGCCAGCAGCTTACAAACAGGGTTAAAGACCCAGTACTTC.

There are a few counts of this clone. The V gene is TRBV7-2, the J gene TRBJ2-2; D tentatively reads TRBD1 or TRBD2 (5 bases each). CDR3 length: 16 amino acids. Germline V lookup: CDR1 SGHTA, CDR2 FQGNSA. V was cut by 5 bases and J by 3 bases, with 16 bases left in between. The DNA for the CDR3 is TGTGCCAGCAGCCCTCCGGGACGGACTTACACCGGGGAGCTGTTTTTT. Its translation is CASSPPGRTYTGELFF.